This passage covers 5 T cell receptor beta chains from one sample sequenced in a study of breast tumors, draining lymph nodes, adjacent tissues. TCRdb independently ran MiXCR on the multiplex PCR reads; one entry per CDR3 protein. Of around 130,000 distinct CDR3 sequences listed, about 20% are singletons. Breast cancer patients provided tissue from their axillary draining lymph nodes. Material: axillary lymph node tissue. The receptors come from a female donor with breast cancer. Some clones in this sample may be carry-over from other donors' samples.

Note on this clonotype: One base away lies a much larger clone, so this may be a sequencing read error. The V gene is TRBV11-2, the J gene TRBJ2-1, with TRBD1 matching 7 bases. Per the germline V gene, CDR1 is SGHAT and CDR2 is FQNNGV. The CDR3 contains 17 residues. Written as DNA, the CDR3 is TGTGCCAGCAGCCAGAGTCCAGGGGGAGTTTTCTACGATGAGCAGTTCTTC. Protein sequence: CASSQSPGGVFYDEQFF.

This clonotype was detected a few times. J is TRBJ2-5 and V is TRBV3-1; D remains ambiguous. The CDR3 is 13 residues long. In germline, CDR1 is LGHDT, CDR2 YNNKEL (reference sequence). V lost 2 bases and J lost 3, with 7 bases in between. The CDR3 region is CASSQFAEETQYF. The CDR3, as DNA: TGTGCCAGCAGCCAATTTGCGGAAGAGACCCAGTACTTC.

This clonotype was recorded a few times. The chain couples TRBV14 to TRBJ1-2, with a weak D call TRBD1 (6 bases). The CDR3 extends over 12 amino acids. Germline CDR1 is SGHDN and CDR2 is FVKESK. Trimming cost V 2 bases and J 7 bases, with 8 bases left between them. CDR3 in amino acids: CASSQQGFGYTF. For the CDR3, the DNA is TGTGCCAGCAGCCAACAGGGGTTTGGCTACACCTTC.

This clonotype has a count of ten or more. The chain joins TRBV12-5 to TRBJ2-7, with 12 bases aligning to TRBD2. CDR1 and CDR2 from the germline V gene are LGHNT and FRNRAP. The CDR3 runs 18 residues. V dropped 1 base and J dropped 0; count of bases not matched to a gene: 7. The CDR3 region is CASGLGLAGVTGSYEQYF. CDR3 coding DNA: TGTGCTAGTGGTTTGGGACTAGCGGGAGTAACGGGCTCCTACGAGCAGTACTTC.

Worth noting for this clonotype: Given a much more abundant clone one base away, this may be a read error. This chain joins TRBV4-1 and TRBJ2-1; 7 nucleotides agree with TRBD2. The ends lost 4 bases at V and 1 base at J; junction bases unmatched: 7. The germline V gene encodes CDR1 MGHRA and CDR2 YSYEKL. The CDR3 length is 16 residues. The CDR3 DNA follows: TGCGCCAGCAGCCGATTTGGACTAGAGTCCTACAATGAGCAGTTCTTC. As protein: CASSRFGLESYNEQFF.